The rows below give T cell receptor beta chains drawn from one sample of a study of cytomegalovirus exposure and HLA in healthy donors. Profiling relied on immunoSEQ multiplex PCR, and the TCRdb table lists in-frame clones only, not all of them. The data show 70,000 to 80,000 clones, 82% seen once. The specimen was PBMCs. These receptor sequences come from a man in his late teens or twenties in good health and CMV-seronegative. Each CDR3 is given with its conserved first and last residue. The order of the fields is D gene, clone size, V gene, J gene, CDR3 protein, CDR3 DNA. A D gene is named only where the DNA matches it firmly. Rows may omit the clone size; those that give it use once, few, many or a size class.

d_gene: -; abundance: -; v_gene: TRBV6-5; j_gene: TRBJ1-5; CDR3aa: CASRAVSINQPQHF; CDR3nt: TGTGCCAGCAGAGCGGTTTCAATCAATCAGCCCCAGCATTTT
d_gene: -; abundance: -; v_gene: TRBV2; j_gene: TRBJ2-3; CDR3aa: CASSEKLRSTDTQYF; CDR3nt: TGTGCCAGCAGTGAAAAACTACGAAGCACAGATACGCAGTATTTT
d_gene: -; abundance: -; v_gene: TRBV5-1; j_gene: TRBJ2-3; CDR3aa: CASSVETAGPMDTQYF; CDR3nt: TGCGCCAGCAGCGTGGAAACTGCGGGTCCCATGGATACGCAGTATTTT
d_gene: -; abundance: -; v_gene: TRBV7-2; j_gene: TRBJ1-1; CDR3aa: CASSLAAKLNTEAFF; CDR3nt: TGTGCCAGCAGCTTGGCGGCCAAGTTAAACACTGAAGCTTTCTTT
d_gene: -; abundance: -; v_gene: TRBV29-1; j_gene: TRBJ1-2; CDR3aa: CSVEDVRYGYTF; CDR3nt: TGCAGCGTTGAAGACGTCCGCTATGGCTACACCTTC
d_gene: -; abundance: -; v_gene: TRBV5-6; j_gene: TRBJ2-5; CDR3aa: CASSLVGRGPSETQYF; CDR3nt: TGTGCCAGCAGCTTGGTGGGCAGGGGTCCTAGTGAGACCCAGTACTTC
d_gene: -; abundance: once; v_gene: TRBV5-1; j_gene: TRBJ2-2; CDR3aa: CASSLISANTGELFF; CDR3nt: TGCGCCAGCAGCTTGATCTCAGCGAACACCGGGGAGCTGTTTTTT
d_gene: TRBD1; abundance: -; v_gene: TRBV30; j_gene: TRBJ2-7; CDR3aa: CAWQATGFIIYEQYF; CDR3nt: TGTGCCTGGCAAGCGACAGGGTTTATTATTTACGAGCAGTACTTC
d_gene: TRBD2; abundance: -; v_gene: TRBV6-4; j_gene: TRBJ2-1; CDR3aa: CASRRLAGGPIGEQFF; CDR3nt: TGTGCCAGCAGGAGGCTAGCGGGAGGGCCGATAGGTGAGCAGTTCTTC
d_gene: -; abundance: -; v_gene: TRBV6-5; j_gene: TRBJ2-6; CDR3aa: CASSGGTAGANVLTF; CDR3nt: TGTGCCAGCAGTGGCGGGACTGCTGGGGCCAACGTCCTGACTTTC
d_gene: -; abundance: -; v_gene: TRBV6-6; j_gene: TRBJ2-4; CDR3aa: CASTLQGSNKNIQYF; CDR3nt: TGTGCCAGTACTTTACAGGGAAGCAACAAAAACATTCAGTACTTC
d_gene: -; abundance: once; v_gene: TRBV19; j_gene: TRBJ1-1; CDR3aa: CASSSAGTTNTEAFF; CDR3nt: TGTGCCAGTAGTTCCGCCGGGACAACGAACACTGAAGCTTTCTTT
d_gene: -; abundance: -; v_gene: TRBV28; j_gene: TRBJ2-1; CDR3aa: CASRSFGLNEQFF; CDR3nt: TGTGCCAGCAGATCATTTGGCCTCAATGAGCAGTTCTTC
d_gene: -; abundance: -; v_gene: TRBV9; j_gene: TRBJ2-1; CDR3aa: CASSVVQGPYNEQFF; CDR3nt: TGTGCCAGCAGCGTAGTCCAGGGGCCCTACAATGAGCAGTTCTTC
d_gene: TRBD2; abundance: -; v_gene: TRBV5-6; j_gene: TRBJ2-7; CDR3aa: CASSLAGGVFVYEQYF; CDR3nt: TGTGCCAGCAGCTTGGCCGGGGGGGTCTTCGTCTACGAGCAGTACTTC
d_gene: TRBD1; abundance: once; v_gene: TRBV5-4; j_gene: TRBJ2-7; CDR3aa: CASSPGQGGHEQYF; CDR3nt: TGTGCCAGCAGCCCGGGACAGGGAGGCCACGAGCAGTACTTC
d_gene: -; abundance: -; v_gene: TRBV6-5; j_gene: TRBJ1-6; CDR3aa: CASRDRFSYNSPLHF; CDR3nt: TGTGCCAGCAGAGACAGGTTCTCCTATAATTCACCCCTCCACTTT
d_gene: -; abundance: -; v_gene: TRBV5-8; j_gene: TRBJ1-1; CDR3aa: CASSPRGVGRNTEAFF; CDR3nt: TGTGCCAGCAGCCCCCGTGGGGTAGGGAGGAACACTGAAGCTTTCTTT
d_gene: -; abundance: once; v_gene: TRBV30; j_gene: TRBJ2-5; CDR3aa: CAWSGGDRGGGVQETQYF; CDR3nt: TGTGCCTGGAGTGGGGGTGACAGGGGTGGGGGGGTTCAAGAGACCCAGTACTTC
d_gene: TRBD1; abundance: once; v_gene: TRBV30; j_gene: TRBJ2-7; CDR3aa: CAWGEGDRDYEQYF; CDR3nt: TGTGCCTGGGGCGAGGGAGACAGGGACTACGAGCAGTACTTC
d_gene: -; abundance: -; v_gene: TRBV6-1; j_gene: TRBJ2-7; CDR3aa: CASSATGRHEQYF; CDR3nt: TGTGCCAGCAGCGCAACAGGTCGCCACGAGCAGTACTTC
d_gene: TRBD1; abundance: -; v_gene: TRBV4-2; j_gene: TRBJ2-5; CDR3aa: CASSQAGTGIGETQYF; CDR3nt: TGTGCCAGCAGCCAAGCCGGGACAGGGATTGGAGAGACCCAGTACTTC
d_gene: -; abundance: -; v_gene: TRBV27; j_gene: TRBJ1-1; CDR3aa: CASNPRNTEAFF; CDR3nt: TGTGCCAGCAACCCGCGGAACACTGAAGCTTTCTTT
d_gene: -; abundance: -; v_gene: TRBV19; j_gene: TRBJ2-5; CDR3aa: CASSIISLASRETQYF; CDR3nt: TGTGCCAGTAGTATAATATCGCTAGCGTCTCGGGAGACCCAGTACTTC
d_gene: -; abundance: -; v_gene: TRBV6-6; j_gene: TRBJ2-5; CDR3aa: CASSHQAGVLETQYF; CDR3nt: TGTGCCAGCAGTCACCAGGCGGGTGTACTGGAGACCCAGTACTTC
d_gene: TRBD1; abundance: -; v_gene: TRBV27; j_gene: TRBJ1-5; CDR3aa: CASSMGQGNQPQHF; CDR3nt: TGTGCCAGCAGCATGGGACAGGGTAATCAGCCCCAGCATTTT
d_gene: -; abundance: -; v_gene: TRBV5-1; j_gene: TRBJ2-5; CDR3aa: CASTVASGEGTQYF; CDR3nt: TGCGCCAGCACCGTAGCGAGTGGGGAAGGGACCCAGTACTTC
d_gene: TRBD2; abundance: -; v_gene: TRBV6-1; j_gene: TRBJ2-2; CDR3aa: CASSVLAGGGTHVPGELFF; CDR3nt: TGTGCCAGCAGTGTCCTAGCGGGGGGCGGGACACACGTTCCCGGGGAGCTGTTTTTT
d_gene: -; abundance: once; v_gene: TRBV28; j_gene: TRBJ1-5; CDR3aa: CASSTSTNYQQPQHF; CDR3nt: TGTGCCAGCAGTACCTCCACCAACTATCAACAGCCCCAGCATTTT
d_gene: -; abundance: -; v_gene: TRBV7-2; j_gene: TRBJ2-5; CDR3aa: CASSHFPLSLQTQYF; CDR3nt: TGTGCCAGCAGCCATTTTCCACTCTCTCTACAGACCCAGTACTTC
d_gene: TRBD2; abundance: -; v_gene: TRBV5-6; j_gene: TRBJ2-3; CDR3aa: CASSLGAGGPSTDTQYF; CDR3nt: TGTGCCAGCAGCTTGGGGGCGGGAGGGCCGTCCACAGATACGCAGTATTTT
d_gene: TRBD1; abundance: once; v_gene: TRBV6-1; j_gene: TRBJ1-5; CDR3aa: CASSASDRGFQPQHF; CDR3nt: TGTGCCAGCAGTGCCTCCGACAGGGGTTTTCAGCCCCAGCATTTT
d_gene: TRBD1; abundance: -; v_gene: TRBV27; j_gene: TRBJ2-5; CDR3aa: CASSFLRGETQYF; CDR3nt: TGTGCCAGCAGTTTTCTCAGGGGGGAGACCCAGTACTTC
d_gene: -; abundance: -; v_gene: TRBV5-1; j_gene: TRBJ1-1; CDR3aa: CASSSTANTEAFF; CDR3nt: TGCGCCAGCAGCTCCACAGCGAACACTGAAGCTTTCTTT
d_gene: -; abundance: -; v_gene: TRBV6-5; j_gene: TRBJ1-6; CDR3aa: CASRDRNLYNSPLNF; CDR3nt: TGTGCCAGCAGAGACAGGAACCTTTATAATTCCCCCCTCAACTTT
d_gene: TRBD1; abundance: -; v_gene: TRBV29-1; j_gene: TRBJ1-4; CDR3aa: CSAGGLGEKLFF; CDR3nt: TGCAGCGCAGGGGGTCTCGGTGAAAAACTGTTTTTT
d_gene: -; abundance: -; v_gene: TRBV28; j_gene: TRBJ2-5; CDR3aa: CASSWDSQETQYF; CDR3nt: TGTGCCAGCAGTTGGGACTCCCAAGAGACCCAGTACTTC
d_gene: -; abundance: -; v_gene: TRBV7-8; j_gene: TRBJ2-7; CDR3aa: CASKKKDRSSSYEQYF; CDR3nt: TGTGCCAGCAAAAAAAAAGACAGATCAAGCTCCTACGAGCAGTACTTC
d_gene: -; abundance: -; v_gene: TRBV2; j_gene: TRBJ1-6; CDR3aa: CASSLEETYNSPLHF; CDR3nt: TGTGCCAGCAGTTTAGAAGAAACCTATAATTCACCCCTCCACTTT
d_gene: TRBD2; abundance: -; v_gene: TRBV7-3; j_gene: TRBJ2-3; CDR3aa: CASSDGAGGPTDTQYF; CDR3nt: TGTGCCAGCAGCGACGGAGCGGGAGGGCCTACAGATACGCAGTATTTT
d_gene: TRBD2; abundance: -; v_gene: TRBV30; j_gene: TRBJ2-1; CDR3aa: CAWSGGGSSGKAYNEQFF; CDR3nt: TGTGCCTGGAGCGGCGGGGGGTCTAGCGGTAAAGCCTACAATGAGCAGTTCTTC
d_gene: -; abundance: -; v_gene: TRBV5-6; j_gene: TRBJ1-6; CDR3aa: CASSLGHSSYNSPLHF; CDR3nt: TGTGCCAGCAGCTTGGGACACAGCTCCTATAATTCACCCCTCCACTTT
d_gene: -; abundance: -; v_gene: TRBV2; j_gene: TRBJ1-4; CDR3aa: CASRPAGAPNEKLFF; CDR3nt: TGTGCCAGCAGACCCGCAGGGGCGCCTAATGAAAAACTGTTTTTT
d_gene: TRBD1; abundance: -; v_gene: TRBV5-6; j_gene: TRBJ2-7; CDR3aa: CASSLALDREKKEQYF; CDR3nt: TGTGCCAGCAGCTTGGCCTTGGACAGGGAAAAGAAGGAGCAGTACTTC
d_gene: -; abundance: -; v_gene: TRBV10-3; j_gene: TRBJ1-5; CDR3aa: CAISDLSNNQPQHF; CDR3nt: TGTGCCATCAGTGACCTGAGTAACAATCAGCCCCAGCATTTT
d_gene: TRBD2; abundance: -; v_gene: TRBV7-3; j_gene: TRBJ2-1; CDR3aa: CASSPRTSVDNEQFF; CDR3nt: TGTGCCAGCAGCCCGAGGACTAGCGTTGACAATGAGCAGTTCTTC
d_gene: -; abundance: -; v_gene: TRBV28; j_gene: TRBJ2-1; CDR3aa: CASSFVYNEQFF; CDR3nt: TGTGCCAGCAGTTTTGTATACAATGAGCAGTTCTTC
d_gene: -; abundance: -; v_gene: TRBV19; j_gene: TRBJ1-1; CDR3aa: CASSSVGGTEAFF; CDR3nt: TGTGCCAGTAGTAGCGTCGGAGGAACTGAAGCTTTCTTT
d_gene: TRBD2; abundance: -; v_gene: TRBV2; j_gene: TRBJ2-4; CDR3aa: CASRPGLAGTKNIQYF; CDR3nt: TGTGCCAGCAGACCGGGACTAGCGGGAACCAAAAACATTCAGTACTTC
d_gene: -; abundance: -; v_gene: TRBV10-1; j_gene: TRBJ1-6; CDR3aa: CASSDRNNSPLHF; CDR3nt: TGCGCCAGCAGTGACAGGAATAATTCACCCCTCCACTTT
d_gene: TRBD1; abundance: -; v_gene: TRBV15; j_gene: TRBJ1-1; CDR3aa: CATSTRDRGLSNTEAFF; CDR3nt: TGTGCCACCAGCACCCGGGACAGGGGCCTATCGAACACTGAAGCTTTCTTT